The 31 T cell receptor beta chains reported below all come from one sample, sequenced in a study of early T cells in non-severe SARS-CoV-2 infection. Using its own MiXCR run on the 5' RACE reads, TCRdb lists one record per CDR3 protein. The repertoire holds around 70,000 distinct CDR3 sequences, roughly 10% seen once, with roughly 3% in the top ten. The sequencing input was whole blood. The receptors were gathered from an adult who was a healthcare worker with PCR-confirmed SARS-CoV-2 infection or an uninfected control (not recorded which).

This clonotype was recorded many times. The V and J genes are TRBV20-1 and TRBJ2-1; 9 nucleotides agree with TRBD2. The CDR3 length is 14 residues. The V gene's germline CDR1 is DFQATT and CDR2 SNEGSKA (reference sequence). The J segment lost 10 bases and the V segment lost 3 bases, leaving 10 bases of the junction unmatched. The CDR3 bases are TGCAGTGCTAGGGCTCCGGGACTAGCAGGGGAGCAGTTCTTC. Protein product: CSARAPGLAGEQFF.

By proportion, this clonotype is medium-sized. V gene TRBV7-3 combines with J gene TRBJ1-1, with D possibly TRBD1 on 6 matching bases. This CDR3 is built from 15 residues. Deletions cut 1 base from V and 1 base from J, with 10 bases between. Germline CDR1 and CDR2: SGHTA and FQGTGA. CDR3 sequence (DNA): TGTGCCAGCAGCTTAATGGGGGCGGGGAACACTGAAGCTTTCTTT. Translating gives CASSLMGAGNTEAFF. Filled out from reference TRBV7-3 and TRBJ1-1, the complete variable domain reads GAGVSQTPSNKVTEKGKYVELRCDPISGHTALYWYRQSLGQGPEFLIYFQGTGAADDSGLPNDRFFAVRPEGSVSTLKIQRTERGDSAVYLCASSLMGAGNTEAFFGQGTRLTVV.

This clonotype has ten or more counts. This chain uses TRBV29-1 with TRBJ2-5; 12 positions match TRBD1. CDR1 SQVTM and CDR2 ANQGSEA come from the germline V gene. CDR3 length equals 13 residues. V was pared by 7 bases and J by 5 bases, with 5 bases of the junction left unmatched. The CDR3 nucleotides read TGCAGCGCCGGGACAGGGGGCGCGGAGACCCAGTACTTC. This sequence encodes CSAGTGGAETQYF.

The chain is built from TRBV12-3 or TRBV12-4 and TRBJ2-2, with D possibly matching TRBD1 (5 bases). The V gene lost 6 bases and the J gene lost 8 bases, with 10 bases spanning the gap. This CDR3 spans 12 amino acids. CDR3 residues: CASRPGPGELFF. The DNA of the CDR3 is TGTGCCAGCAGGCCAGGGCCAGGGGAGCTGTTTTTT.

This clonotype came up many times. V is TRBV7-2 and J is TRBJ1-1; D is perhaps TRBD1 (5 bases). The CDR3 spans 14 residues. The V gene lost 2 bases and the J gene lost 4 bases, with 11 bases spanning the gap. Germline-derived CDR1 and CDR2 are SGHTA and FQGNSA. The DNA for the CDR3 is TGTGCCAGCAGCTTAACAAGGGGTAGCACTGAAGCTTTCTTT. Amino acid sequence: CASSLTRGSTEAFF.

In this sample, this clonotype turned up a few times. The CDR3 here is CSASRKGDSPLHF. CDR3 nucleotide sequence: TGCAGTGCTAGTCGGAAAGGGGATTCACCCCTCCACTTT. The chain recombines TRBV20-1 with TRBJ1-6; possibly TRBD1 for D (5 bases). Looked up from germline, CDR1 is DFQATT and CDR2 is SNEGSKA (reference sequence). This CDR3 spans 13 amino acids. V was shortened by 3 bases and J by 8 bases, with 11 bases between the two germline ends.

The genes are TRBV7-2 and TRBJ2-2; D may be TRBD1 or TRBD2 (6 bases each). The V end was cut by 2 bases, the J end by 5 bases, with 12 bases between. The CDR3 covers 15 residues. CDR1 and CDR2 from the germline V gene are SGHTA and FQGNSA. The CDR3 bases are TGTGCCAGCAGCTTAAACGGGGGCGAAACCGGGGAGCTGTTTTTT. Protein product: CASSLNGGETGELFF.

This clonotype occurred many times. The chain couples TRBV25-1 to TRBJ2-3, with D maybe TRBD2 (5 bases). The CDR3 is 13 residues long. Germline CDR1 reads MGHDK; CDR2 reads SYGVNS. Trimming removed 3 bases from V and 1 base from J, with 5 bases in between. CDR3 amino acids: CASSERGTDTQYF. For the CDR3, the DNA is TGTGCCAGCAGTGAGAGGGGCACAGATACGCAGTATTTT.

Here the CDR3 DNA reads TGTGCCAGCTCGCGGGATCCTAACTATGGCTACACCTTC. This translates into CASSRDPNYGYTF. This chain joins TRBV6-5 and TRBJ1-2; unclear D gene. V shed 8 bases and J shed 0 bases, with 10 bases lying between them. The CDR3 contains 13 residues. The germline CDR1 and CDR2 sequences are MNHEY and SVGAGI.

This chain connects TRBV11-2 to TRBJ2-3; no clear D. Trimming left V 5 bases short and J 1 base short, with 10 bases between. Germline CDR1 SGHAT, CDR2 FQNNGV. The CDR3 length is 14 residues. CDR3 amino acids: CASSPPRGTDTQYF. The CDR3, as DNA: TGTGCCAGCAGCCCACCCCGTGGCACAGATACGCAGTATTTT.

About this clonotype: At one end, the junction sequence differs from germline, possibly due to a read error. This chain links TRBV29-1 with TRBJ2-3; no clear D. The CDR3 is made up of 15 amino acids. The germline V gene has CDR1 SQVTM and CDR2 ANQGSEA. CDR3 sequence (DNA): TGCAGCGTCGAAGGAGCCGTCTATAGCATAGATACGCAGTATTTT. This translates into CSVEGAVYSIDTQYF.

This clonotype was counted a few times. The chain links TRBV5-4 to TRBJ1-4; the D is unclear. Trimming left V 1 base short and J 6 bases short, with 10 bases between. Per the germline V gene, CDR1 is SGHNT and CDR2 is YYREEE (reference sequence). This CDR3 contains 14 residues. CDR3 sequence (DNA): TGTGCCAGCAGCTTGTATCGGGAGGATGAAAAACTGTTTTTT. Protein product: CASSLYREDEKLFF.

This clonotype came up once. CDR3: CASSEGGSGKNEQFF. The CDR3 nucleotides read TGCGCCAGCAGTGAAGGCGGGAGCGGGAAAAATGAGCAGTTCTTC. The chain recombines TRBV10-2 with TRBJ2-1; the match to TRBD2 covers 7 bases. Losses at the gene ends were 3 bases for V and 7 bases for J; bases not matched to a gene: 9. Germline assignment: CDR1 WSHSY and CDR2 SAAADI. This CDR3 is built from 15 residues.

V and J are TRBV5-1 and TRBJ1-2; perhaps TRBD1 as D (5 bases). V lost 0 bases to trimming and J lost 3 bases, with 9 bases between them. CDR1 is SGHRS, CDR2 YFSETQ, per germline. This CDR3 comprises 14 residues. CDR3 DNA sequence: TGCGCCAGCAGCTTGGTAGGGGCTGACTATGGCTACACCTTC. Protein: CASSLVGADYGYTF. Combining the CDR3 with reference TRBV5-1 and TRBJ1-2 gives the whole variable domain KAGVTQTPRYLIKTRGQQVTLSCSPISGHRSVSWYQQTPGQGLQFLFEYFSETQRNKGNFPGRFSGRQFSNSRSEMNVSTLELGDSALYLCASSLVGADYGYTFGSGTRLTVV.

The J gene is TRBJ1-4, the V gene TRBV6-4; possible D gene TRBD1, 5 bases. The CDR3 sequence is 14 residues long. The germline CDR1 and CDR2 sequences are MRHNA and SNTAGT. CDR3 nucleotides: TGTGTCACCCACCTCAGTGGGACTTGGGAAAAACTGTTTTTT. Its translation is CVTHLSGTWEKLFF.

About this clonotype: This may stem from a read error, because a much larger clone lies one nucleotide away. The genes are TRBV20-1 and TRBJ2-3, with D possibly matching TRBD1 (5 bases). The assigned J gene may be wrong: the sequence end matches TRBJ1-5 better. Germline CDR1 DFQATT, CDR2 SNEGSKA (reference sequence). The CDR3 extends over 17 amino acids. As DNA, the CDR3 is TGCAGTGCTAGAGCGGGCCTCGGGCTAGCGGGACCAGATACGCAGCATTTT. Translation: CSARAGLGLAGPDTQHF.

This clonotype was seen a handful of times. The chain carries TRBV5-1 and TRBJ2-1; TRBD2 is a possible D gene (5 bases). The CDR3 sequence is 17 residues long. Germline V gene data show CDR1 as SGHRS and CDR2 as YFSETQ. Trimming cost V 4 bases and J 4 bases, with 21 bases left between them. The CDR3 protein is CASSPTGFASGYNEQFF. CDR3 coding DNA: TGCGCCAGCAGCCCCACCGGGTTCGCGTCGGGATACAATGAGCAGTTCTTC.

This clonotype has a handful of counts. The chain links TRBV5-1 to TRBJ2-4; TRBD1 is a possible D gene (5 bases). This CDR3 spans 15 amino acids. V was shortened by 0 bases and J by 2 bases, with 9 bases between the two germline ends. Germline values: CDR1 SGHRS, CDR2 YFSETQ. Written as DNA, the CDR3 is TGCGCCAGCAGCTTGGAGGGGTCGACCAAAAACATTCAGTACTTC. Encoded protein: CASSLEGSTKNIQYF. Using reference TRBV5-1 and TRBJ2-4 for the parts outside the CDR3, the full variable domain is KAGVTQTPRYLIKTRGQQVTLSCSPISGHRSVSWYQQTPGQGLQFLFEYFSETQRNKGNFPGRFSGRQFSNSRSEMNVSTLELGDSALYLCASSLEGSTKNIQYFGAGTRLSVL.

This clonotype was counted at least ten times. The gene calls are TRBV11-1 and TRBJ1-3, with D perhaps TRBD1 (6 bases). Trimming stripped 5 bases from V and 0 bases from J, with 8 bases between. This CDR3 spans 14 amino acids. CDR1 is SGHAT and CDR2 is FQDESV in the germline V gene (reference sequence). As DNA, the CDR3 is TGTGCCAGCAGCCGACAGGTCTCTGGAAACACCATATATTTT. The encoded protein is CASSRQVSGNTIYF.

Only a few counts were recorded for this clonotype. This rearrangement joins TRBV18 to TRBJ2-3; TRBD2 aligns across 7 bases. The CDR3 extends over 15 amino acids. V lost 6 bases to trimming and J lost 10 bases; unmatched junction nucleotides: 16. CDR1 KGHSH and CDR2 LQKENI come from the germline V gene. CDR3 loop: CASSLREVLALAQYF. In DNA, the CDR3 is TGTGCCAGCTCTCTCCGGGAGGTGCTAGCGTTAGCGCAGTATTTT.

The genes are TRBV20-1 and TRBJ2-7; 8 nucleotides line up with TRBD2. This CDR3 has 14 amino acids. Germline V gene sequence: CDR1 DFQATT, CDR2 SNEGSKA (reference sequence). Trimming took 3 bases from V and 6 from J; bases not matched to a gene: 10. CDR3 sequence (DNA): TGCAGTGCTAGTCTACAAGCGGGAGAGTCCGAGCAGTACTTC. Residues: CSASLQAGESEQYF.

The gene calls are TRBV19 and TRBJ2-5, with 8 positions matching TRBD2. V was clipped by 4 bases and J by 4 bases; unmatched bases: 5. Germline CDR1 reads LNHDA; CDR2 reads SQIVND (reference sequence). The CDR3 length is 14 residues. CDR3 region: CASSTGRAPETQYF. The CDR3 region has the DNA TGTGCCAGTAGTACCGGGAGGGCCCCAGAGACCCAGTACTTC.

The chain uses TRBV7-9 and TRBJ2-7; 8 bases map to TRBD1. V shed 4 bases, J shed 7 bases, and the junction held 9 bases outside the gene matches. Germline assignment: CDR1 SEHNR and CDR2 FQNEAQ (reference sequence). The CDR3 is made up of 14 amino acids. CDR3 amino acids: CASSYGTGSEEQYF. Here the CDR3 DNA reads TGTGCCAGCAGCTATGGGACAGGATCGGAGGAGCAGTACTTC.

The chain is built from TRBV9 and TRBJ1-1; maybe TRBD1 (5 bases). Germline lookup yields CDR1 SGDLS and CDR2 YYNGEE. This CDR3 has 13 residues. V was pared by 1 base and J by 6 bases, with 10 bases between. CDR3: CASSVSSGPEAFF. The DNA for the CDR3 is TGTGCCAGCAGCGTATCGTCAGGGCCTGAAGCTTTCTTT. Complete variable domain (other parts from reference TRBV9 and TRBJ1-1): DSGVTQTPKHLITATGQRVTLRCSPRSGDLSVYWYQQSLDQGLQFLIQYYNGEERAKGNILERFSAQQFPDLHSELNLSSLELGDSALYFCASSVSSGPEAFFGQGTRLTVV.

This clonotype turned up a few times. This chain joins TRBV18 and TRBJ1-1; 10 positions match TRBD1. This CDR3 contains 14 residues. The germline CDR1 and CDR2 sequences are KGHSH and LQKENI. The V segment lost 4 bases and the J segment 3 bases; nucleotides outside the gene matches: 2. The CDR3 region is CASSRTGGDTEAFF. CDR3 DNA sequence: TGTGCCAGCTCACGGACAGGGGGGGACACTGAAGCTTTCTTT.

This clonotype was observed a single time. J is TRBJ2-7 and V is TRBV29-1, with 9 bases identical to TRBD2. The CDR3 has 13 amino acids. Germline V gives CDR1 SQVTM, CDR2 ANQGSEA. Unmatched junction bases numbered 6, after V lost 5 bases and J lost 4 bases. DNA for the CDR3: TGCAGCGTTCGGTTAGCGGGAGATTACGAGCAGTACTTC. Its translation: CSVRLAGDYEQYF.

In its sample, this clonotype is medium-sized. The rearrangement joins TRBV7-2 to TRBJ2-7; a weak D match, TRBD2 (7 bases). V was trimmed by 4 bases and J by 8 bases, leaving 21 bases between them. This CDR3 is 15 amino acids long. Germline CDR1 SGHTA, CDR2 FQGNSA. Here the CDR3 DNA reads TGTGCCAGCAGCTCCATGGGGGGCGGGAGTCTGAAGCAGTACTTC. Translated: CASSSMGGGSLKQYF.

In this sample, this clonotype turned up many times. The rearrangement links TRBV5-1 to TRBJ2-1; D remains unclear. CDR1 is SGHRS, CDR2 YFSETQ, per germline. The CDR3 totals 13 residues. V lost 3 bases and J 7 bases, leaving 11 bases between the germline ends. In DNA form, the CDR3 reads TGCGCCAGCAGCTCCTACTACCAGAATGAGCAGTTCTTC. Protein: CASSSYYQNEQFF.

This clonotype appeared many times. The chain uses TRBV5-1 and TRBJ2-1; possibly TRBD2 for D (6 bases). V dropped 1 base and J dropped 4 bases, with 15 bases sitting between them. The CDR3 sequence is 16 residues long. In germline, CDR1 is SGHRS, CDR2 YFSETQ. CDR3 sequence: CASSLSREVVYNEQFF. The CDR3 coding sequence is TGCGCCAGCAGCTTGAGTAGGGAGGTCGTATACAATGAGCAGTTCTTC.

This chain links TRBV10-3 with TRBJ2-7, with a weak D call TRBD1 (5 bases). Deletions cut 11 bases from V and 1 base from J, with 21 bases between. The germline gives CDR1 ENHRY, CDR2 SYGVKD. The CDR3 is made up of 15 amino acids. The CDR3 sequence: CASIQSQGVSYEQYF. The DNA for the CDR3 is TGTGCCTCCATTCAGAGCCAGGGTGTTTCCTACGAGCAGTACTTC.

This rearrangement joins TRBV20-1 to TRBJ2-3, with 10 bases lining up with TRBD2. Looked up from germline, CDR1 is DFQATT and CDR2 is SNEGSKA (reference sequence). The CDR3 spans 15 residues. The V gene end was trimmed by 4 bases and the J gene end by 1 base; junction bases not matched to a gene: 5. CDR3 coding DNA: TGCAGTGCTACCCCTAGCGGGAGAGGCACAGATACGCAGTATTTT. It specifies CSATPSGRGTDTQYF.